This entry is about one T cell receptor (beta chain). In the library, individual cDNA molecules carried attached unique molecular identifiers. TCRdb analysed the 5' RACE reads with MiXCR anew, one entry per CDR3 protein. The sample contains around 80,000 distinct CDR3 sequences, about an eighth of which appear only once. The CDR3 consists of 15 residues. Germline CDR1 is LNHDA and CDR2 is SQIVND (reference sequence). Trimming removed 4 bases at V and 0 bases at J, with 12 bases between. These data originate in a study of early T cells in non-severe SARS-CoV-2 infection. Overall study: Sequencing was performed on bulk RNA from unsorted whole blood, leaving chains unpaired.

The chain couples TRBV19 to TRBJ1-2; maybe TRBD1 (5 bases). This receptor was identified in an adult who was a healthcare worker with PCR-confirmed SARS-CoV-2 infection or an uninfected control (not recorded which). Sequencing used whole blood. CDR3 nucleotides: TGTGCCAGTAGTACGAGGAGACAGCCTAACTATGGCTACACCTTC. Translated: CASSTRRQPNYGYTF.